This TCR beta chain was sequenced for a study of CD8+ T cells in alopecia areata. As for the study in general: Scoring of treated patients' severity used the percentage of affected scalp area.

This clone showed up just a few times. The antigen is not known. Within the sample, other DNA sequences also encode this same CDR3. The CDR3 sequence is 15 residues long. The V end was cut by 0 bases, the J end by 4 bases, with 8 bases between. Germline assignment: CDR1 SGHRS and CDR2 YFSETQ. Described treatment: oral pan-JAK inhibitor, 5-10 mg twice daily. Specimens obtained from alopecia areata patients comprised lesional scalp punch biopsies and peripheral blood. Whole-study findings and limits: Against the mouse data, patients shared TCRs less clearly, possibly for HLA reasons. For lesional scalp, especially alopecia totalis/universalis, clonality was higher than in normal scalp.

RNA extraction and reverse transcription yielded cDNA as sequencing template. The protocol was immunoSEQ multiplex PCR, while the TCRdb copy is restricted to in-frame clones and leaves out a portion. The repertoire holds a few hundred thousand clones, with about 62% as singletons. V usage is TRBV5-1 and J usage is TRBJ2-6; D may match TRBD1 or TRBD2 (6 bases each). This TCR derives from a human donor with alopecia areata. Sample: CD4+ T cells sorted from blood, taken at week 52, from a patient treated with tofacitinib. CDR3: CASSLAGAGANVLTF. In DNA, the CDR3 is TGCGCCAGCAGCTTGGCGGGGGCAGGGGCCAACGTCCTGACTTTC.